This T cell receptor (beta chain) was captured by sequencing in a study of blood T cell repertoires in COVID-19. Overall study: Samples of COVID-19 (acute and convalescent) were obtained from the United States, Italy and Spain. The analysed material was cDNA or gDNA that came from T cells, B-cell-depleted T cells, or PBMCs.

In the original analysis: Researchers report that nucleated cell counts were estimated from reference gene primer amplification. Measured with immunoSEQ multiplex PCR; TCRdb has only the in-frame clones, and not every one. V and J calls plus clone size are reproduced from that table; the DNA served to infer D and trimming. The sample includes over 150,000 clones, roughly four fifths of them seen just once. The sequence came from an older woman with acute or convalescent COVID-19. The sample comprised peripheral blood.

CDR3: CASLHLAASSYNEQFF. The CDR3 nucleotides read TGTGCCAGCCTACACCTAGCGGCAAGCTCCTACAATGAGCAGTTCTTC. The chain recombines TRBV28 with TRBJ2-1; 7 nucleotides align to TRBD2. Germline V gene lookup returns CDR1 MDHEN and CDR2 SYDVKM. The CDR3 spans 16 residues. Trimming removed 8 bases from V and 0 bases from J; junction bases left unmatched: 10. The full variable domain, in which reference TRBV28 and TRBJ2-1 provide the parts outside the CDR3, is DVKVTQSSRYLVKRTGEKVFLECVQDMDHENMFWYRQDPGLGLRLIYFSYDVKMKEKGDIPEGYSVSREKKERFSLILESASTNQTSMYLCASLHLAASSYNEQFFGPGTRLTVL.